This TCR beta chain was captured by sequencing in a study of control samples from healthy donors and cancer patients. Libraries were prepared by immunoSEQ multiplex PCR; TCRdb keeps only in-frame clonotypes and omits some of them. The top ten clones hold approximately 2% of a sample with fewer than 250,000 clones, about 89% of them seen once. The CDR3 has 14 amino acids. V was shortened by 6 bases and J by 7 bases, with 18 bases between the two germline ends. CDR1 is SEHNR and CDR2 is FQNEAQ in the germline V gene (reference sequence). V gene TRBV7-9 combines with J gene TRBJ1-1; D perhaps matches TRBD1 (6 bases). The source of this sequence is a man aged 25-45 years in good health. The sample comprised blood. CDR3 nucleotide sequence: TGTGCCAGCAGTCCCCCCGGGGGGGCCCGTGAAGCTTTCTTT. It is translated as CASSPPGGAREAFF. The complete variable domain, with remaining parts taken from reference TRBV7-9 and TRBJ1-1, reads DTGVSQNPRHKITKRGQNVTFRCDPISEHNRLYWYRQTLGQGPEFLTYFQNEAQLEKSRLLSDRFSAERPKGSFSTLEIQRTEQGDSAMYLCASSPPGGAREAFFGQGTRLTVV.